These 5 T cell receptor beta chains originate from one sample sequenced in a study of blood T cells in healthy people across ages. Together with a sample-barcoded 5' primer, a J-beta primer mix was included in a second PCR lasting about 7 to 12 cycles. TCRdb used MiXCR to reprocess the 5' RACE reads, holding one entry per CDR3 protein. In the table there are about 1,500,000 distinct CDR3 sequences, 28% of which are singletons. Sequenced input: blood. Every receptor here comes from a woman in her twenties or thirties in good health.

At least ten counts were recorded for this clonotype. The CDR3: CSVGVTGGGETQYF. The CDR3 DNA is TGCAGCGTTGGGGTCACCGGGGGGGGAGAGACCCAGTACTTC. The gene calls are TRBV29-1 and TRBJ2-5; TRBD2 matches 8 bases. CDR3 length: 14 amino acids. Trimming cost V 4 bases and J 4 bases; bases outside gene matches: 8. Germline lookup yields CDR1 SQVTM and CDR2 ANQGSEA.

This clonotype was counted between two and nine times. A read error may account for a junction end that differs from germline. This chain joins TRBV29-1 and TRBJ2-1; 9 positions agree with TRBD2. There are 14 residues in the CDR3. Per germline, CDR1 SQVTM and CDR2 ANQGSEA. The CDR3 DNA sequence: TGCGGCGTTTTAGCGGGGGATACCTACAATGAGCAGTTCTTC. It encodes CGVLAGDTYNEQFF.

A single count supports this clonotype. The chain has TRBV30 and TRBJ1-2; perhaps TRBD1 as D (5 bases). Germline CDR1 GTSNPN, CDR2 SVGIG (reference sequence). V was cut by 1 base and J by 4 bases, with 13 bases left in between. The CDR3 has 14 amino acids. Here the CDR3 DNA reads TGTGCCTGGAGTGCGACGGGGGGAACCTATGGCTACACCTTC. Protein product: CAWSATGGTYGYTF.

Only one count was recorded for this clonotype. One end of the junction fails to match germline, which may point to a read error. The chain joins TRBV19 to TRBJ2-1; a weak D match, TRBD1 (6 bases). The CDR3 contains 14 residues. Germline V lookup: CDR1 LNHDA, CDR2 SQIVND (reference sequence). This CDR3 is CVSSPRGSYNEQFF. CDR3 bases: TGTGTCAGTAGCCCCAGGGGTTCCTACAATGAGCAGTTCTTC.

This clonotype showed up just a few times. The CDR3 loop reads CASSALASGIYNEQFF. CDR3 coding DNA: TGCGCCAGCAGCGCCCTGGCTAGCGGGATCTACAATGAGCAGTTCTTC. J is TRBJ2-1 and V is TRBV5-1, with TRBD2 matching over 9 bases. Germline V gives CDR1 SGHRS, CDR2 YFSETQ. The CDR3 is made up of 16 amino acids. V shed 4 bases and J 3 bases; nucleotides not matched to a gene: 8.